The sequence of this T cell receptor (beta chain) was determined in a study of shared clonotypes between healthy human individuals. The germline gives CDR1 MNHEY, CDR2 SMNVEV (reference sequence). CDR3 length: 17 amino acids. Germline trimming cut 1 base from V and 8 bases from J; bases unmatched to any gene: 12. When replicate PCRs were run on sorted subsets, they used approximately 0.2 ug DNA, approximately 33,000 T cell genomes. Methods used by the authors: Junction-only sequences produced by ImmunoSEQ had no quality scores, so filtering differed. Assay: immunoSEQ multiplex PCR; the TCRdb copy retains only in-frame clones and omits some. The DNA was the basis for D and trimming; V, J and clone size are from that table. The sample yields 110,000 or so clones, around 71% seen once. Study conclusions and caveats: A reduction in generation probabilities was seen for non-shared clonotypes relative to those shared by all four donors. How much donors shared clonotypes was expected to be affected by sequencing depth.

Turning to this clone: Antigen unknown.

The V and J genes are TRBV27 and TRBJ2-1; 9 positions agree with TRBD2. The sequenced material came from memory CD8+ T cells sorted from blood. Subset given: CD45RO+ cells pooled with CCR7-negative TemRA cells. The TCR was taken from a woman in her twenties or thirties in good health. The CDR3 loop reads CASSLWTSARGWHEQFF. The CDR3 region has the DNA TGTGCCAGCAGTTTATGGACTAGCGCAAGAGGGTGGCATGAGCAGTTCTTC.